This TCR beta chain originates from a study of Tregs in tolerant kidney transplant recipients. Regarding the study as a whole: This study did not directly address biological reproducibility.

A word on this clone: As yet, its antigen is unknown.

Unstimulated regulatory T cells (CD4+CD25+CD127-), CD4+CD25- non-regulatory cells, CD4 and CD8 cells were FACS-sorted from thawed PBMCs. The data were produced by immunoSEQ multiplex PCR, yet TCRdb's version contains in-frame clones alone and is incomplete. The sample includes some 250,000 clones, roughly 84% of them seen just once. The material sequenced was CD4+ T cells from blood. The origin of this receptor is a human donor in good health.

CDR3: CASSLRTSGSTDTQYF. The CDR3 DNA follows: TGTGCCAGCAGCCTGAGGACTAGCGGGAGCACAGATACGCAGTATTTT. The chain employs TRBV5-5 and TRBJ2-3, with TRBD2 matching over 11 bases. Unmatched junction bases numbered 4, after V lost 4 bases and J lost 0 bases. Germline CDR1 reads SGHKS; CDR2 reads YYEKEE (reference sequence). CDR3 length equals 16 residues.